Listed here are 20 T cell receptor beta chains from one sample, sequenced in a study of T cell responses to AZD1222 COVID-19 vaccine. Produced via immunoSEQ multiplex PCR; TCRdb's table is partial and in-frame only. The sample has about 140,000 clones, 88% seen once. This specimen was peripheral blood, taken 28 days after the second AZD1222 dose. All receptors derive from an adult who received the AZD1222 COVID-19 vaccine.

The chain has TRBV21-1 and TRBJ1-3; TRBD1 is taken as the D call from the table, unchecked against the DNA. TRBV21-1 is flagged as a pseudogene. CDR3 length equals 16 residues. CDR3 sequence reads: CASSQDRYPSGNTIYF. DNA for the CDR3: TGTGCCAGCAGCCAGGACAGGTACCCTTCTGGAAACACCATATATTTT.

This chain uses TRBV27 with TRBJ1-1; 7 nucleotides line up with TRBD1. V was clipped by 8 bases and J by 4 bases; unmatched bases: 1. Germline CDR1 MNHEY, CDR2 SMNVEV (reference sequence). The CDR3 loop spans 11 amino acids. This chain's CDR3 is CASDRATEAFF. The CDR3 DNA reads TGTGCCAGCGACAGGGCCACTGAAGCTTTCTTT.

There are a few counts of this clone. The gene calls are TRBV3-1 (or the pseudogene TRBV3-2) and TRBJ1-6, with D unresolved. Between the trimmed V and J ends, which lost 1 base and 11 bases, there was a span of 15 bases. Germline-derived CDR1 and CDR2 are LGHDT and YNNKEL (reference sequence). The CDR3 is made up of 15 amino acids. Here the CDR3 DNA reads TGTGCCAGCAGCCAAGCATTGGGTATGGGAACACCCCTCCACTTT. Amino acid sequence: CASSQALGMGTPLHF.

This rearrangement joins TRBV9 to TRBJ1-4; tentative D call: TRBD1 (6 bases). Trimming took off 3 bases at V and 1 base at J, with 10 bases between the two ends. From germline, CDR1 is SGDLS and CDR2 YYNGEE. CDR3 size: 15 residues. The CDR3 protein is CASSAQGLTNEKLFF. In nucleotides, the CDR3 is TGTGCCAGCAGCGCTCAGGGGTTAACTAATGAAAAACTGTTTTTT. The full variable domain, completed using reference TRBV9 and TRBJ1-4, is DSGVTQTPKHLITATGQRVTLRCSPRSGDLSVYWYQQSLDQGLQFLIQYYNGEERAKGNILERFSAQQFPDLHSELNLSSLELGDSALYFCASSAQGLTNEKLFFGSGTQLSVL.

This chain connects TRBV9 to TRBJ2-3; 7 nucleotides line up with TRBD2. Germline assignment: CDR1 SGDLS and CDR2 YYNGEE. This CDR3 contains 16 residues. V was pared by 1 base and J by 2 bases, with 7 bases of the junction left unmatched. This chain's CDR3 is CASSVLSGGYTDTQYF. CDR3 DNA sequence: TGTGCCAGCAGCGTACTTTCCGGGGGGTACACAGATACGCAGTATTTT. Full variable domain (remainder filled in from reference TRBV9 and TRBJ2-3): DSGVTQTPKHLITATGQRVTLRCSPRSGDLSVYWYQQSLDQGLQFLIQYYNGEERAKGNILERFSAQQFPDLHSELNLSSLELGDSALYFCASSVLSGGYTDTQYFGPGTRLTVL.

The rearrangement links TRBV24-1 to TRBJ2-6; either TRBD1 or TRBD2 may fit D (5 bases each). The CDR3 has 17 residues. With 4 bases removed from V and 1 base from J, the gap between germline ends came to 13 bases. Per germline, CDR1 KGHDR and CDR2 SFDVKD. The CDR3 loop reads CATSEPTGASGANVLTF. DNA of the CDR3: TGTGCCACCAGTGAACCTACCGGGGCGTCTGGGGCCAACGTCCTGACTTTC.

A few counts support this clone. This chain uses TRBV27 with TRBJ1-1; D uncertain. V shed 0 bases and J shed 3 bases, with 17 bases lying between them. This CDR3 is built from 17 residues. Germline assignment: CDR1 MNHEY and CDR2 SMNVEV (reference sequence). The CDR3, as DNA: TGTGCCAGCAGTTTATCAGCCGGGGTGAGTGGGGACACTGAAGCTTTCTTT. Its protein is CASSLSAGVSGDTEAFF.

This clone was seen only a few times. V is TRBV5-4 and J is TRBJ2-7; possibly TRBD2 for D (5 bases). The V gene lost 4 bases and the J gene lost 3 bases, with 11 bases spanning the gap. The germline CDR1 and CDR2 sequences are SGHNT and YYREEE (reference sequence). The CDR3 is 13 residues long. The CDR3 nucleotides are TGTGCCAGCAGCCCCGGACTCCTCTACGAGCAGTACTTC. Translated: CASSPGLLYEQYF. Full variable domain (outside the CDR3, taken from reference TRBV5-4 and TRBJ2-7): ETGVTQSPTHLIKTRGQQVTLRCSSQSGHNTVSWYQQALGQGPQFIFQYYREEENGRGNFPPRFSGLQFPNYSSELNVNALELDDSALYLCASSPGLLYEQYFGPGTRLTVT.

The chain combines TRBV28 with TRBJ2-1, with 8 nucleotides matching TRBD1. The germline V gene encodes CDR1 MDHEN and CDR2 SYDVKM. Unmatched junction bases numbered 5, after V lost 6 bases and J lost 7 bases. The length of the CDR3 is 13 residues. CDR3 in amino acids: CASRKTGANEQFF. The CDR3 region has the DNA TGTGCCAGCAGAAAGACAGGGGCAAATGAGCAGTTCTTC.

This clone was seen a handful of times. CDR3 DNA: TGTGCCAGCAGCTCTTTATTGGGGGCAGGGAATAATGAGCAGTTCTTC. As protein: CASSSLLGAGNNEQFF. This sequence joins TRBV7-9 and TRBJ2-1, with D tentatively TRBD1 (6 bases). V was pared by 4 bases and J by 7 bases, with 20 bases between. The CDR3 length is 16 residues. Germline CDR1 is SEHNR and CDR2 is FQNEAQ (reference sequence).

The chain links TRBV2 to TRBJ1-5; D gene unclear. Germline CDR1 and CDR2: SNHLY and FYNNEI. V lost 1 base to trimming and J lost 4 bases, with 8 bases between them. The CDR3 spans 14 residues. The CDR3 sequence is CASSEEMGNQPQHF. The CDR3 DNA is TGTGCCAGCAGTGAAGAGATGGGAAATCAGCCCCAGCATTTT. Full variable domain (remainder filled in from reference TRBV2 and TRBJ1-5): EPEVTQTPSHQVTQMGQEVILRCVPISNHLYFYWYRQILGQKVEFLVSFYNNEISEKSEIFDDQFSVERPDGSNFTLKIRSTKLEDSAMYFCASSEEMGNQPQHFGDGTRLSIL.

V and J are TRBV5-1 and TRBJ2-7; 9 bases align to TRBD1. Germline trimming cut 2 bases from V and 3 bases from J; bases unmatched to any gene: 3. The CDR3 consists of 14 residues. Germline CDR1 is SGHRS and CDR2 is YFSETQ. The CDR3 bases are TGCGCCAGCAGCTTCACAGGGGGCGGCTACGAGCAGTACTTC. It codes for CASSFTGGGYEQYF.

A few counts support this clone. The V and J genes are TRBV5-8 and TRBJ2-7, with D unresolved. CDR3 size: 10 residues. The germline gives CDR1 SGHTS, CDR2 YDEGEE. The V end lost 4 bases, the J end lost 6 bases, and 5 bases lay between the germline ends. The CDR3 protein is CASSGAEQYF. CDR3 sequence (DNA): TGTGCCAGCAGCGGAGCCGAGCAGTACTTC.

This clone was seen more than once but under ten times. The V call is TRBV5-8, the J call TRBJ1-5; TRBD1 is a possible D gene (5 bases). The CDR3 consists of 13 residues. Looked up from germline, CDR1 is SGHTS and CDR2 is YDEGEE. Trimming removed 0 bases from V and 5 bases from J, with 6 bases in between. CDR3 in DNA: TGTGCCAGCAGCTTGGCCAGGGATCAGCCCCAGCATTTT. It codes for CASSLARDQPQHF.

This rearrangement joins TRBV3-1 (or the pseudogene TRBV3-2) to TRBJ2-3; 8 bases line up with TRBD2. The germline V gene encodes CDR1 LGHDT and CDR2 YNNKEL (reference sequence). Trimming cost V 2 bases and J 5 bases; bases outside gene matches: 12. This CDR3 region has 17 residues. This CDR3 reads CASSQSLLAARGDTQYF. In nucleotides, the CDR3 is TGTGCCAGCAGCCAATCCTTACTAGCGGCGCGGGGAGATACGCAGTATTTT.

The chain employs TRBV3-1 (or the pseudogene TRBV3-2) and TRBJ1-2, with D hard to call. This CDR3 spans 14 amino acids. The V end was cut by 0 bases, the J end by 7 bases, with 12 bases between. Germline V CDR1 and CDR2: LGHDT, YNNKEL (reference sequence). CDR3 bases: TGTGCCAGCAGCCAAGATCCCGCGTATGGTGGCTACACCTTC. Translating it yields CASSQDPAYGGYTF.

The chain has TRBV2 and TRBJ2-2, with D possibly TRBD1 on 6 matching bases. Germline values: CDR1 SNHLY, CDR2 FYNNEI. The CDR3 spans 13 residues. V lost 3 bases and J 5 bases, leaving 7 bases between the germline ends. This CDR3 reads CASSDRGTGELFF. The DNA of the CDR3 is TGTGCCAGCAGTGACAGGGGAACCGGGGAGCTGTTTTTT.

The chain's CDR3 is CASSGRQGGDEKLFF. CDR3 DNA sequence: TGTGCCAGCAGCGGCAGACAGGGCGGGGACGAAAAACTGTTTTTT. V and J are TRBV7-2 and TRBJ1-4; 7 bases match TRBD1. Germline V gene sequence: CDR1 SGHTA, CDR2 FQGNSA. With 5 bases clipped from V and 8 bases from J, the junction kept 11 bases outside the gene matches. The CDR3 loop spans 15 amino acids. The full variable domain, completed using reference TRBV7-2 and TRBJ1-4, is GAGVSQSPSNKVTEKGKDVELRCDPISGHTALYWYRQSLGQGLEFLIYFQGNSAPDKSGLPSDRFSAERTGGSVSTLTIQRTQQEDSAVYLCASSGRQGGDEKLFFGSGTQLSVL.

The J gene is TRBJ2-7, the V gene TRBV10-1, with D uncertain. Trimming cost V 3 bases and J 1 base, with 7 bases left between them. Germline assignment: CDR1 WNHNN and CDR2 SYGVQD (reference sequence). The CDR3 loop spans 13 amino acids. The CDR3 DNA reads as TGCGCCAGCAGTGAAGAGGTATCCTACGAGCAGTACTTC. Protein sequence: CASSEEVSYEQYF.

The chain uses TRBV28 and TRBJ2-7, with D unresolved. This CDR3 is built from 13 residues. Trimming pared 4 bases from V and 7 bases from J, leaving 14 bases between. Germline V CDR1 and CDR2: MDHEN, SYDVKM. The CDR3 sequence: CASSYPPLGEQYF. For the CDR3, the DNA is TGTGCCAGCAGTTACCCCCCCCTGGGTGAGCAGTACTTC.